These 7 T cell receptor beta chains originate from one sample sequenced in a study of CD8 T cells in ankylosing spondylitis. Overall study results and limits: Ankylosing spondylitis blood appeared to be characterized by a TCR beta motif of under ten highly homologous variants.

The antigens for these receptors are not known. Via MiXCR, TCRdb re-called the 5' RACE reads, giving one row per CDR3 protein. This table has under 850,000 distinct CDR3 sequences, under 20% appearing once. Sequenced sample: blood, either unsorted or a sorted T cell fraction (not recorded which). These receptors were collected from a male donor with ankylosing spondylitis.

The genes are TRBV12-3 or TRBV12-4 and TRBJ1-1; the D gene is possibly TRBD1 (5 bases). Trimming removed 3 bases at V and 1 base at J, with 18 bases between. The length of the CDR3 is 17 residues. CDR3: CASSFDGGSGWNTEAFF. The CDR3 DNA sequence: TGTGCCAGCAGTTTTGATGGGGGGTCGGGATGGAACACTGAAGCTTTCTTT.

The table lists this clonotype with a few counts. The chain is built from TRBV27 and TRBJ1-5; 9 bases map to TRBD1. CDR3 length: 18 amino acids. Germline-derived CDR1 and CDR2 are MNHEY and SMNVEV (reference sequence). Trimming cost V 1 base and J 6 bases; bases outside gene matches: 13. CDR3 residues: CASSLLFPTGGSGQPQHF. DNA of the CDR3: TGTGCCAGCAGTTTATTATTTCCAACAGGGGGCTCGGGTCAGCCCCAGCATTTT.

This clonotype has just a few counts. This clone may be a read error of a much larger clone one base away. This chain uses TRBV28 with TRBJ2-7, with 9 bases fitting TRBD1. CDR1 is MDHEN and CDR2 is SYDVKM in the germline V gene. The CDR3 runs 15 residues. V lost 5 bases to trimming and J lost 5 bases; unmatched junction nucleotides: 10. The CDR3 coding sequence is TGTGCCAGCAGTCCCCCCGGGACAGGGAGCAACGAGCAGTACTTC. Translated: CASSPPGTGSNEQYF.

This clonotype was detected a few times. The chain couples TRBV4-1 to TRBJ2-7; tentatively, D is TRBD1 or TRBD2 (5 bases each). Germline CDR1 is MGHRA and CDR2 is YSYEKL. CDR3 length equals 16 residues. Trimming left V 4 bases short and J 2 bases short, with 18 bases between. The CDR3 bases are TGCGCCAGCAGCCCGAGGGGAGACGTATCCACCTACGAGCAGTACTTC. It encodes CASSPRGDVSTYEQYF.

This clonotype was seen a handful of times. This rearrangement joins TRBV7-9 to TRBJ2-3, with 7 bases aligning to TRBD2. The germline CDR1 and CDR2 sequences are SEHNR and FQNEAQ (reference sequence). Trimming at V came to 0 bases and at J to 2 bases, leaving 5 bases not matched to a gene. CDR3 size: 16 residues. CDR3 bases: TGTGCCAGCAGCTTAGCGGCGGGGGAGCTCACAGATACGCAGTATTTT. This sequence encodes CASSLAAGELTDTQYF.

This rearrangement joins TRBV5-6 to TRBJ2-7; 9 bases match TRBD2. The V gene end was trimmed by 3 bases and the J gene end by 2 bases; junction bases not matched to a gene: 6. Per the germline V gene, CDR1 is SGHDT and CDR2 is YYEEEE. The CDR3 sequence is 15 residues long. CDR3 in amino acids: CASSSASGAAYEQYF. CDR3 nucleotides: TGTGCCAGCAGCTCCGCTAGCGGGGCCGCCTACGAGCAGTACTTC. Full variable domain (missing parts from reference TRBV5-6 and TRBJ2-7): DAGVTQSPTHLIKTRGQQVTLRCSPKSGHDTVSWYQQALGQGPQFIFQYYEEEERQRGNFPDRFSGHQFPNYSSELNVNALLLGDSALYLCASSSASGAAYEQYFGPGTRLTVT.

This clonotype was counted only a few times. This chain uses TRBV5-1 with TRBJ2-5; 8 bases line up with TRBD1. Losses at the gene ends were 2 bases for V and 5 bases for J; bases not matched to a gene: 8. The CDR3 sequence is 15 residues long. The germline CDR1 and CDR2 sequences are SGHRS and YFSETQ. In DNA, the CDR3 is TGCGCCAGCAGCTTCGCGACAGGGGAGGAGGAGACCCAGTACTTC. As protein: CASSFATGEEETQYF.